A selection of T cell receptor beta chains follows, all from one sample in a study of CD8+ T cells in alopecia areata. TCRdb keeps only in-frame clones here, not all; method: immunoSEQ multiplex PCR. Of under 70,000 clones in the sample, approximately 60% were seen once. The sample in question was CD8+ T cells sorted from blood, obtained at week 0. Receptors originate from a human donor with alopecia areata. Each CDR3 is given with its conserved first and last residue. The D gene is left open where the match is weak.

d_call	v_call	j_call	cdr3_aa
TRBD2	TRBV7-9	TRBJ2-7	CASSSGLAGVYEQYF
NA	TRBV13	TRBJ2-1	CASSPLAGPYNEQFF
NA	TRBV29-1	TRBJ2-1	CSVVGNEQFF
TRBD2	TRBV13	TRBJ2-3	CASSYLLAGATDTQYF
NA	TRBV2	TRBJ2-2	CASSEATGTNTGELFF
NA	TRBV18	TRBJ1-1	CASSPLAGYTEAFF
TRBD1	TRBV7-8	TRBJ1-4	CASSPDRGLAKLFF
NA	TRBV27	TRBJ2-3	CASRAGADTQYF
TRBD2	TRBV25-1	TRBJ2-3	CASRTSGIGPDTQYF
NA	TRBV4-1	TRBJ1-1	CASSQELTVNTEAFF
NA	TRBV27	TRBJ1-2	CASSLSSRGSNYGYTF
NA	TRBV29-1	TRBJ1-2	CSVDVGIYGYTF
TRBD2	TRBV4-3	TRBJ2-1	CASSQAGGWDEQFF
NA	TRBV25-1	TRBJ1-5	CASSEKRQFSNQPQHF
TRBD2	TRBV29-1	TRBJ2-7	CSVVRGYEQYF
NA	TRBV5-1	TRBJ1-2	CASSLGYGERGYTF
TRBD1	TRBV27	TRBJ2-7	CASGTGSTYEQYF
NA	TRBV7-9	TRBJ2-3	CASSSSGTHERDTQYF
TRBD2	TRBV9	TRBJ2-7	CASSPGTSGVREQYF
NA	TRBV11-2	TRBJ2-3	CASTLTGYTDTQYF
TRBD2	TRBV5-1	TRBJ2-1	CASSPTSGGAVNEQFF
TRBD2	TRBV30	TRBJ2-5	CAWSVGVLAGEETQYF
NA	TRBV14	TRBJ1-6	CASSLGGRKTYNSPLHF
TRBD2	TRBV23-1	TRBJ2-4	CASSRDFLIWTSGKPLTKNIQYF
NA	TRBV7-9	TRBJ2-2	CASSSPLTGELFF
NA	TRBV4-1	TRBJ1-3	CASSQAGPSGNTIYF
NA	TRBV5-1	TRBJ1-2	CASSPGNFNYGYTF
TRBD1	TRBV27	TRBJ2-1	CASRVGQGFNNEQFF
NA	TRBV30	TRBJ2-7	CAWSVASGYEQYF
TRBD2	TRBV4-1	TRBJ2-3	CASGGLDPDTQYF
TRBD1	TRBV4-2	TRBJ1-5	CASSLGGQGSFSNQPQHF
TRBD1	TRBV25-1	TRBJ1-4	CASSEYFIMAGGQEKLFF
TRBD1	TRBV7-9	TRBJ1-2	CASSTTGNGYGYTF
NA	TRBV30	TRBJ1-1	CAWSVRGTTEAFF
NA	TRBV7-2	TRBJ1-1	CASTYQGILNTEAFF
NA	TRBV19	TRBJ1-1	CASSIRGNTEAFF
TRBD1	TRBV11-2	TRBJ1-2	CASSRTGNYGYTF
NA	TRBV27	TRBJ2-5	CAIGPRQETQYF
NA	TRBV4-3	TRBJ2-7	CASSQGVTGFYEQYF
TRBD2	TRBV29-1	TRBJ2-5	CSVEGTSGDQETQYF
TRBD2	TRBV7-2	TRBJ2-4	CASSWREENIQYF
TRBD1	TRBV5-6	TRBJ2-7	CASSLGQGLLEQYF
NA	TRBV30	TRBJ1-1	CAWSIGGTEAFF
NA	TRBV7-9	TRBJ1-2	CASSRDSNYGYTF
TRBD2	TRBV2	TRBJ2-2	CASERGTDTGELFF
TRBD2	TRBV7-9	TRBJ2-5	CASSSGLAGETQYF
NA	TRBV15	TRBJ1-6	CATSYGGNSPLHF
TRBD1	TRBV29-1	TRBJ2-5	CSVEDRYQGAPKETQYF
NA	TRBV7-7	TRBJ2-1	CASSPVQSGNEQFF
NA	TRBV9	TRBJ2-1	CASSVGASSYNEQFF
NA	TRBV13	TRBJ1-1	CASSALNTEAFF
TRBD2	TRBV29-1	TRBJ2-1	CSVTASGKVYEQFF
NA	TRBV30	TRBJ2-3	CAWRGGSTDTQYF
NA	TRBV30	TRBJ2-1	CAWSRSSYNEQFF
TRBD1	TRBV4-1	TRBJ2-2	CASSPKSGGNTGELFF
NA	TRBV23-1	TRBJ1-3	CASSHMVNFGNTIYF
NA	TRBV5-1	TRBJ1-1	CASSLPDNTEAFF
TRBD1	TRBV7-8	TRBJ1-1	CASSVGQGYTEAFF